This T cell receptor (beta chain) was profiled in a study of neurological immune-mediated disorders. A 10-nucleotide random UMI tagged transcripts in template-switch 5'RACE cDNA synthesis. Sequencing runs each generated in excess of 180 million TCR-beta sequences derived from 15-18 subjects. TCRdb called the 5' RACE reads again in MiXCR, with one record for every CDR3 protein. The data hold fewer than 110,000 distinct CDR3 sequences, with roughly 10% observed a single time. For this clonotype: Its specificity is unknown.

Study-level findings and limits: HTLV-1-associated myelopathy ranked highest for TCR clonal expansion and multiple sclerosis lowest, beneath healthy controls.

Documented time point: longitudinal time-point 3. PBMCs numbering 2 million and stored at -80 C yielded the unsorted libraries. Germline V CDR1 and CDR2: MNHEY, SVGAGI. The V end was cut by 10 bases, the J end by 4 bases, with 24 bases between. The CDR3 consists of 16 residues. The material sequenced was PBMCs. This chain links TRBV6-5 with TRBJ2-3; weak D call: TRBD1 (5 bases). This sequence originates from a female donor with HTLV-1-associated myelopathy (HAM/TSP). The chain's CDR3 is CAISSRDRGFPDTQYF. CDR3 bases: TGTGCCATCAGCTCAAGAGACAGAGGCTTCCCAGATACGCAGTATTTT.